These 8 T cell receptor beta chains originate from one sample sequenced in a study of blood T cell repertoires in COVID-19. Measured with immunoSEQ multiplex PCR; TCRdb has only the in-frame clones, and not every one. In the table there are over 100,000 clones, about 89% of which are singletons. Sequenced: peripheral blood. These receptors came from a human donor with acute or convalescent COVID-19. The donor label of this sample is uncertain.

This clone was detected once. An end of the junction does not agree with germline; a read error may underlie this. The chain recombines TRBV28 with TRBJ1-1; TRBD1 is a possible D gene (6 bases). Looked up from germline, CDR1 is MDHEN and CDR2 is SYDVKM. This CDR3 contains 15 residues. The DNA for the CDR3 is TGTGCCAGCAGTTCTCGAATAAGGGGGAACGCTGAAGCTTTCTTT. Protein product: CASSSRIRGNAEAFF.

The rearrangement uses TRBV6-5 and TRBJ2-7, with 7 nucleotides matching TRBD2. The CDR3 loop spans 14 amino acids. The junction had 10 bases not matched to a gene; V was cut back by 5 bases and J by 6 bases. The V gene's germline CDR1 is MNHEY and CDR2 SVGAGI. The CDR3 here is CASSQRDSSPEQYF. CDR3 DNA sequence: TGTGCCAGCAGTCAGCGGGACTCATCCCCCGAGCAGTACTTC.

A single count supports this clone. The chain recombines TRBV18 with TRBJ2-1; D may be TRBD2 (6 bases). Trimming took 5 bases from V and 4 from J, leaving 18 bases between them. This CDR3 is built from 16 residues. In germline, CDR1 is KGHSH, CDR2 LQKENI. Here the CDR3 DNA reads TGTGCCAGCTCAACCTCTGAGGCTAGCGTTTACAATGAGCAGTTCTTC. This translates into CASSTSEASVYNEQFF.

The chain links TRBV7-9 to TRBJ1-1, with D tentatively TRBD1 (5 bases). Trimming shortened V by 4 bases and J by 10 bases, and 13 bases separated the two germline ends. Germline CDR1 is SEHNR and CDR2 is FQNEAQ (reference sequence). The CDR3 spans 12 residues. CDR3 loop: CASSWEGTPAFF. The CDR3 bases are TGTGCCAGCAGCTGGGAAGGGACTCCAGCTTTCTTT.

The rearrangement uses TRBV5-4 and TRBJ2-6; TRBD2 might be the D (6 bases). Trimming shortened V by 4 bases and J by 10 bases, and 15 bases separated the two germline ends. The length of the CDR3 is 14 residues. CDR1 and CDR2 (germline): SGHNT, YYREEE (reference sequence). CDR3 sequence reads: CASSTLGTGNVLTF. The CDR3 nucleotides are TGTGCCAGCAGCACTTTGGGGACTGGAAACGTCCTGACTTTC.

The CDR3 protein is CAIRNQGALHF. In DNA, the CDR3 is TGTGCCATCAGAAACCAGGGGGCCCTCCACTTT. This chain links TRBV10-3 with TRBJ1-6; 7 bases map to TRBD1. CDR1 ENHRY and CDR2 SYGVKD come from the germline V gene. V lost 6 bases, J lost 14 bases, and 4 bases stayed unmatched. The CDR3 totals 11 residues.

The CDR3 protein is CASQPSGGSGNTIYF. The DNA of the CDR3 is TGTGCCAGTCAACCTAGCGGAGGCTCTGGAAACACCATATATTTT. The chain couples TRBV28 to TRBJ1-3, with D uncertain. Trimming removed 9 bases at V and 0 bases at J, with 15 bases between. Germline loops: CDR1 MDHEN, CDR2 SYDVKM. This CDR3 is built from 15 residues.

The gene calls are TRBV2 and TRBJ2-7, with D unresolved. With 8 bases removed from V and 2 bases from J, the gap between germline ends came to 10 bases. The CDR3 is 12 residues long. CDR1 and CDR2 from the germline V gene are SNHLY and FYNNEI. CDR3 bases: TGTGCCAGCGGGCAGGTTCCCTACGAGCAGTACTTC. Translating it yields CASGQVPYEQYF.